Listed below are T cell receptor beta chains from one sample, sequenced in a study of CXCR3-negative and CXCR3-positive naive CD8 T cells. TCRdb re-called the 5' RACE reads and gives one entry per CDR3 protein, without DNA. The sample has 85,000 to 120,000 distinct CDR3 sequences. Source material: naive CXCR3+ CD8+ T cells from blood. Receptors were obtained from a human donor in good health. Some clones in this sample may be carry-over from other donors' samples. The CDR3 runs from the conserved cysteine through the conserved F or W.

v_call	cdr3_length	j_call	cdr3_aa
TRBV29-1	14	TRBJ2-7	CSVLLSGPSYEQYF
TRBV6-6	13	TRBJ2-3	CASSLGMGDTQYF
TRBV20-1	17	TRBJ2-1	CSARDLWLAGPYNEQFF
TRBV29-1	14	TRBJ2-1	CSVEKGARGNEQFF
TRBV10-3	17	TRBJ2-1	CAISESKSSGLYNEQFF
TRBV20-1	16	TRBJ2-1	CSARASGLAGTDEQFF
TRBV29-1	14	TRBJ2-4	CSVEAQAGTNIQYF
TRBV5-1	14	TRBJ2-7	CASSFRGGSYEQYF
TRBV6-6	16	TRBJ2-2	CASSYSPYIGTGELFF
TRBV7-2	13	TRBJ1-2	CAISDRDDYGYTF
TRBV4-3	16	TRBJ2-7	CASSQEWAQRTYEQYF
TRBV7-9	13	TRBJ1-1	CASSPPASFEAFF
TRBV2	13	TRBJ2-5	CASSEEGWETQYF